The T cell receptor (beta chain) described here comes from a study of T cell clones after liver transplantation. Study overall: Patients counted as tolerant after at least one year off all immunosuppression, enzymes not exceeding twice normal.

Assay: immunoSEQ multiplex PCR; the TCRdb copy retains only in-frame clones and omits some. Of more than 10,000 clones in the sample, roughly 74% were seen once. This clone was observed a single time. This TCR derives from a human patient who received a liver transplant. Part of the T cells may come from the graft donor. The sequencing here drew on CD8+ T cells from blood, taken at the 22-month timepoint.

The chain's CDR3 is CASSQGFLGLSDTQYF. The CDR3, as DNA: TGCGCCAGCAGCCAAGGATTCTTGGGGCTTTCAGATACGCAGTATTTT. The genes are TRBV4-3 and TRBJ2-3; maybe TRBD1 (5 bases). The CDR3 has 16 residues. CDR1 and CDR2 from the germline V gene are LGHNA and YSLEER. Trimming removed 1 base at V and 4 bases at J, with 15 bases between.